Listed below are T cell receptor beta chains from one sample, sequenced in a study of OX40 agonist ivuxolimab in advanced cancers. TCRdb's table, derived via immunoSEQ multiplex PCR, lists solely in-frame clones and lacks some. The sample has more than 40,000 clones; around 91% are singletons. Here the sequenced sample was CD4+ or CD8+ T cells sorted from blood, taken in a trial of the OX40 agonist ivuxolimab. The source of these receptors is an adult with an advanced solid tumor such as melanoma, head and neck, liver or kidney cancer. The CDR3 runs from the conserved cysteine through the conserved F or W. Fields, in order: D gene, J gene, clone size, V gene, CDR3 protein, CDR3 DNA. D genes are given only for firm matches. Clone size appears in some rows only: once, few, many, or a class for an expanded clone.

d_gene: -; j_gene: TRBJ2-5; abundance: -; v_gene: TRBV7-6; CDR3aa: CASSLLWQEETQYF; CDR3nt: TGTGCCAGCAGCTTACTCTGGCAGGAAGAGACCCAGTACTTC
d_gene: -; j_gene: TRBJ2-2; abundance: few; v_gene: TRBV4-2; CDR3aa: CASSPFSGGELFF; CDR3nt: TGTGCCAGCAGCCCTTTCTCGGGCGGGGAGCTGTTTTTT
d_gene: -; j_gene: TRBJ1-6; abundance: -; v_gene: TRBV2; CDR3aa: CASTPRRQAYNSPLHF; CDR3nt: TGTGCCAGCACCCCACGCCGCCAGGCTTATAATTCACCCCTCCACTTT
d_gene: -; j_gene: TRBJ1-3; abundance: -; v_gene: TRBV19; CDR3aa: CASSIYGAGNTIYF; CDR3nt: TGTGCCAGTAGTATATATGGGGCTGGAAACACCATATATTTT
d_gene: -; j_gene: TRBJ1-1; abundance: -; v_gene: TRBV19; CDR3aa: CASSILGLTEAFF; CDR3nt: TGTGCCAGTAGTATCTTGGGGTTGACTGAAGCTTTCTTT
d_gene: -; j_gene: TRBJ2-3; abundance: -; v_gene: TRBV7-8; CDR3aa: CASSLVVRANTDTQYF; CDR3nt: TGTGCCAGCAGCTTAGTAGTTCGGGCTAACACAGATACGCAGTATTTT
d_gene: TRBD1; j_gene: TRBJ2-3; abundance: -; v_gene: TRBV4-2; CDR3aa: CASSQGDRGLDTQYF; CDR3nt: TGTGCCAGCAGCCAAGGGGACAGGGGTCTTGATACGCAGTATTTT
d_gene: -; j_gene: TRBJ1-5; abundance: -; v_gene: TRBV6-1; CDR3aa: CAVLTGFFSNQPQHF; CDR3nt: TGTGCCGTCCTAACCGGCTTTTTTAGCAATCAGCCCCAGCATTTT
d_gene: TRBD1; j_gene: TRBJ1-6; abundance: -; v_gene: TRBV28; CDR3aa: CASCPAGGANSYNSPLHF; CDR3nt: TGTGCCAGCTGTCCGGCAGGGGGCGCAAACTCCTATAATTCACCCCTCCACTTT
d_gene: -; j_gene: TRBJ2-2; abundance: -; v_gene: TRBV9; CDR3aa: CASSPEGIPHTGELFF; CDR3nt: TGTGCCAGCAGTCCGGAGGGGATCCCTCACACCGGGGAGCTGTTTTTT
d_gene: TRBD1; j_gene: TRBJ1-4; abundance: -; v_gene: TRBV28; CDR3aa: CASSLHLQGANEKLFF; CDR3nt: TGTGCCAGCAGTTTACATTTACAGGGGGCGAATGAAAAACTGTTTTTT
d_gene: -; j_gene: TRBJ1-2; abundance: few; v_gene: TRBV5-6; CDR3aa: CASSGRTGDSGYGYTF; CDR3nt: TGTGCCAGCAGCGGGAGGACTGGGGATTCTGGCTATGGCTACACCTTC
d_gene: -; j_gene: TRBJ1-4; abundance: -; v_gene: TRBV6-5; CDR3aa: CASSYSGSANEKLFF; CDR3nt: TGTGCCAGCAGTTACTCAGGGTCCGCTAATGAAAAACTGTTTTTT
d_gene: -; j_gene: TRBJ2-5; abundance: -; v_gene: TRBV7-6; CDR3aa: CASSLGGAQETQYF; CDR3nt: TGTGCCAGCAGCTTAGGGGGGGCCCAAGAGACCCAGTACTTC
d_gene: -; j_gene: TRBJ2-5; abundance: -; v_gene: TRBV7-2; CDR3aa: CASSPAGADETQYF; CDR3nt: TGTGCCAGCAGCCCAGCAGGGGCTGACGAGACCCAGTACTTC
d_gene: TRBD2; j_gene: TRBJ2-1; abundance: -; v_gene: TRBV9; CDR3aa: CASSVKIAGYNEQFF; CDR3nt: TGTGCCAGCAGCGTAAAGATAGCGGGGTACAATGAGCAGTTCTTC
d_gene: -; j_gene: TRBJ1-2; abundance: -; v_gene: TRBV28; CDR3aa: CASSLGAGSGYTF; CDR3nt: TGTGCCAGCAGTTTGGGGGCAGGGAGTGGCTACACCTTC
d_gene: -; j_gene: TRBJ2-5; abundance: -; v_gene: TRBV6-1; CDR3aa: CATQTGYAGEHF; CDR3nt: TGTGCCACCCAGACAGGTTACGCCGGTGAGCACTTC
d_gene: TRBD1; j_gene: TRBJ2-3; abundance: -; v_gene: TRBV7-9; CDR3aa: CASSLYRGPSTDTQYF; CDR3nt: TGTGCCAGCAGCCTATACAGGGGGCCTAGCACAGATACGCAGTATTTT
d_gene: TRBD2; j_gene: TRBJ2-2; abundance: -; v_gene: TRBV2; CDR3aa: CASNPGLAVPGELFF; CDR3nt: TGTGCCAGCAACCCGGGACTAGCCGTTCCCGGGGAGCTGTTTTTT
d_gene: -; j_gene: TRBJ2-2; abundance: -; v_gene: TRBV2; CDR3aa: CASIGHFANTGELFF; CDR3nt: TGTGCCAGCATAGGACATTTTGCGAACACCGGGGAGCTGTTTTTT
d_gene: -; j_gene: TRBJ2-7; abundance: -; v_gene: TRBV7-8; CDR3aa: CASSPIIANDEQYF; CDR3nt: TGTGCCAGCAGCCCGATAATAGCGAACGACGAGCAGTACTTC
d_gene: -; j_gene: TRBJ1-3; abundance: -; v_gene: TRBV7-6; CDR3aa: CASSLADSSGNTIYF; CDR3nt: TGTGCCAGCAGCTTAGCCGACAGCTCTGGAAACACCATATATTTT
d_gene: TRBD1; j_gene: TRBJ1-4; abundance: -; v_gene: TRBV7-6; CDR3aa: CASSPGQGGGKLFF; CDR3nt: TGTGCCAGCAGCCCCGGACAGGGGGGCGGAAAACTGTTTTTT
d_gene: -; j_gene: TRBJ2-5; abundance: -; v_gene: TRBV27; CDR3aa: CASSLSRGRVETQYF; CDR3nt: TGTGCCAGCAGTTTATCCCGGGGAAGGGTGGAGACCCAGTACTTC
d_gene: TRBD1; j_gene: TRBJ2-3; abundance: -; v_gene: TRBV18; CDR3aa: CASSPPMTGQTDTQYF; CDR3nt: TGTGCCAGCTCACCACCAATGACAGGGCAGACAGATACGCAGTATTTT
d_gene: -; j_gene: TRBJ1-1; abundance: once; v_gene: TRBV7-9; CDR3aa: CASSKKENTEAFF; CDR3nt: TGTGCCAGCAGCAAGAAGGAGAACACTGAAGCTTTCTTT
d_gene: -; j_gene: TRBJ1-6; abundance: -; v_gene: TRBV5-4; CDR3aa: CASSLDWGTFNSPLHF; CDR3nt: TGTGCCAGCAGCTTGGATTGGGGGACATTTAATTCACCCCTCCACTTT
d_gene: TRBD1; j_gene: TRBJ2-7; abundance: -; v_gene: TRBV5-4; CDR3aa: CASSKGQGSYEQYF; CDR3nt: TGTGCCAGCAGCAAAGGACAGGGCTCCTACGAGCAGTACTTC
d_gene: TRBD2; j_gene: TRBJ2-7; abundance: -; v_gene: TRBV7-8; CDR3aa: CASSPERGGRRDYEQYF; CDR3nt: TGTGCCAGCAGCCCAGAGCGCGGGGGGCGAAGGGACTACGAGCAGTACTTC
d_gene: -; j_gene: TRBJ1-4; abundance: once; v_gene: TRBV5-8; CDR3aa: CASSPRGFGEKLFF; CDR3nt: TGTGCCAGCAGCCCCCGAGGCTTTGGAGAAAAACTGTTTTTT
d_gene: TRBD2; j_gene: TRBJ2-7; abundance: -; v_gene: TRBV5-4; CDR3aa: CASSLGALAGEPHEQYF; CDR3nt: TGTGCCAGCAGCTTGGGCGCGTTGGCGGGAGAACCCCACGAGCAGTACTTC
d_gene: TRBD2; j_gene: TRBJ2-3; abundance: -; v_gene: TRBV19; CDR3aa: CASSEGLAGVTDTQYF; CDR3nt: TGTGCCAGTAGTGAAGGACTAGCGGGAGTGACAGATACGCAGTATTTT
d_gene: -; j_gene: TRBJ1-3; abundance: -; v_gene: TRBV9; CDR3aa: CASSSAGWGSGNTIYF; CDR3nt: TGTGCCAGCAGCTCCGCTGGGTGGGGCTCCGGAAACACCATATATTTT
d_gene: -; j_gene: TRBJ2-3; abundance: -; v_gene: TRBV7-9; CDR3aa: CASSPLGDTQYF; CDR3nt: TGTGCCAGCAGCCCCCTAGGAGATACGCAGTATTTT
d_gene: -; j_gene: TRBJ1-2; abundance: -; v_gene: TRBV4-3; CDR3aa: CASSQDRAGRSGYTF; CDR3nt: TGCGCCAGCAGCCAAGATAGGGCAGGGAGGAGCGGCTACACCTTC
d_gene: -; j_gene: TRBJ1-5; abundance: medium-sized; v_gene: TRBV11-3; CDR3aa: CASSSDNQPQHF; CDR3nt: TGTGCCAGCAGCTCTGACAATCAGCCCCAGCATTTT
d_gene: -; j_gene: TRBJ1-5; abundance: -; v_gene: TRBV28; CDR3aa: CASSVNQPQHF; CDR3nt: TGTGCCAGCAGTGTTAATCAGCCCCAGCATTTT
d_gene: -; j_gene: TRBJ2-7; abundance: -; v_gene: TRBV6-6; CDR3aa: CASSYVRVEQYF; CDR3nt: TGTGCCAGCAGTTACGTGCGGGTGGAGCAGTACTTC
d_gene: -; j_gene: TRBJ1-2; abundance: -; v_gene: TRBV13; CDR3aa: CASSLGRGYGYTF; CDR3nt: TGTGCCAGCAGTCTCGGAAGGGGGTATGGCTACACCTTC
d_gene: TRBD2; j_gene: TRBJ2-1; abundance: -; v_gene: TRBV4-1; CDR3aa: CASSQDWLAGNNEQFF; CDR3nt: TGCGCCAGCAGCCAAGATTGGCTAGCGGGAAACAATGAGCAGTTCTTC